This TCR beta chain was recorded in a study of blood T cell repertoires in COVID-19. Method: immunoSEQ multiplex PCR; TCRdb's copy keeps in-frame clones and lacks some. The table has 500,000 or so clones, roughly 90% seen once. Trimming took off 4 bases at V and 7 bases at J, with 12 bases between the two ends. Germline-derived CDR1 and CDR2 are SGHDT and YYEEEE. The CDR3 is 12 residues long. The sequencing input was PBMCs or T cells enriched from blood (not recorded which). V is TRBV5-6 and J is TRBJ2-7; the D gene is possibly TRBD1 (6 bases). This receptor was taken from a woman in her late teens or twenties who had recovered from COVID-19. As DNA, the CDR3 is TGTGCCAGCAGCGACAGGTCCAAAGAGCAGTACTTC. Translated, it gives CASSDRSKEQYF.